The 32 T cell receptor beta chains reported below all come from one sample, sequenced in a study of identifying expanded T cells in peripheral blood. Measured with immunoSEQ multiplex PCR; TCRdb has only the in-frame clones, and not every one. Of approximately 92,000 clones in the sample, 70% to 90% are singletons; the top ten hold 3.5% to 5.5%. Sample: blood. Receptor source: a person aged 18 to 70 in good health.

The V and J genes are TRBV18 and TRBJ2-2; no reliable D call. CDR1 is KGHSH and CDR2 is LQKENI in the germline V gene. Trimming took off 3 bases at V and 0 bases at J, with 11 bases between the two ends. CDR3 size: 16 residues. The CDR3 DNA follows: TGTGCCAGCTCACCGAATAACCATCCGAACACCGGGGAGCTGTTTTTT. Protein sequence: CASSPNNHPNTGELFF.

This clone was detected only once. V gene TRBV9 combines with J gene TRBJ1-4; D not resolved. The CDR3 loop spans 16 amino acids. CDR1 SGDLS and CDR2 YYNGEE come from the germline V gene. The germline V and J ends were trimmed by 0 bases and 5 bases, with 14 bases remaining between them. The CDR3 reads CASSVGAAALNEKLFF. The CDR3 DNA is TGTGCCAGCAGCGTAGGGGCGGCAGCTTTAAATGAAAAACTGTTTTTT.

This sequence joins TRBV6-4 and TRBJ1-6; D is unclear. CDR1 is MRHNA, CDR2 SNTAGT, per germline. Deletions cut 6 bases from V and 9 bases from J, with 18 bases between. This CDR3 is 15 amino acids long. CDR3 in DNA: TGTGCCAGCAGAATGGTCGCCCAGCAAACTTCACCCCTCCACTTT. Amino acid sequence: CASRMVAQQTSPLHF.

The J gene is TRBJ1-2, the V gene TRBV6-6; TRBD1 matches 7 bases. This CDR3 has 16 amino acids. Germline assignment: CDR1 MNHNY and CDR2 SVGAGI (reference sequence). V lost 4 bases to trimming and J lost 5 bases; unmatched junction nucleotides: 13. The CDR3: CASSSNQQGNGYGYTF. CDR3 sequence (DNA): TGTGCCAGCAGTTCCAATCAACAGGGGAACGGGTATGGCTACACCTTC.

The chain couples TRBV7-2 to TRBJ1-5, with 9 positions matching TRBD1. This CDR3 has 15 amino acids. Germline V gene lookup returns CDR1 SGHTA and CDR2 FQGNSA. The V and J ends lost 7 bases and 6 bases, in that order; junction bases with no gene match: 10. The CDR3 coding sequence is TGTGCCAGCACCTCAATGCTACAGGGGGCTCAGCCCCAGCATTTT. Residues: CASTSMLQGAQPQHF.

V usage is TRBV7-2 and J usage is TRBJ1-5; no clear D. Trimming took 3 bases from V and 3 from J, leaving 15 bases between them. The CDR3 is 16 amino acids. Per the germline V gene, CDR1 is SGHTA and CDR2 is FQGNSA. CDR3 nucleotide sequence: TGTGCCAGCAGCTTGTACCAACGACGGGCCAATCAGCCCCAGCATTTT. Its translation: CASSLYQRRANQPQHF.

The chain uses TRBV7-3 and TRBJ1-2; maybe TRBD1 (6 bases). The CDR3 runs 13 residues. Germline CDR1 and CDR2: SGHTA and FQGTGA. V shed 5 bases and J shed 2 bases, with 9 bases lying between them. The CDR3 bases are TGTGCCAGCAGCGAGGACAGAAACTATGGCTACACCTTC. Residues: CASSEDRNYGYTF. Filled out from reference TRBV7-3 and TRBJ1-2, the complete variable domain reads GAGVSQTPSNKVTEKGKYVELRCDPISGHTALYWYRQSLGQGPEFLIYFQGTGAADDSGLPNDRFFAVRPEGSVSTLKIQRTERGDSAVYLCASSEDRNYGYTFGSGTRLTVV.

Notes on this clone: The junction shows a germline mismatch at one end, possibly a read error. The chain combines TRBV2 with TRBJ1-2; D call uncertain. CDR3 length: 13 residues. CDR1 and CDR2 (germline): SNHLY, FYNNEI. This CDR3 is CASREDGPKGYTF. The CDR3 nucleotides read TGTGCCAGCAGAGAAGATGGCCCTAAGGGCTACACCTTC.

This clone has just one count. The V and J genes are TRBV30 and TRBJ2-7; D possibly corresponds to TRBD1 (6 bases). Germline V lookup: CDR1 GTSNPN, CDR2 SVGIG (reference sequence). Trimming pared 3 bases from V and 6 bases from J, leaving 9 bases between. The CDR3 covers 11 residues. CDR3 amino acids: CAWRQGGEQYF. CDR3 bases: TGTGCCTGGAGGCAAGGGGGCGAGCAGTACTTC.

The genes are TRBV30 and TRBJ1-1, with D perhaps matching TRBD1 (5 bases). The ends were cut back, 1 base at V and 4 bases at J, with 10 bases in the middle. Germline V CDR1 and CDR2: GTSNPN, SVGIG (reference sequence). The CDR3 totals 13 residues. DNA of the CDR3: TGTGCCTGGAGTGATATGGGGACCACTGAAGCTTTCTTT. Encoded protein: CAWSDMGTTEAFF.

This clone was counted many times. The genes are TRBV27 and TRBJ2-2; D unresolved. The V end was cut by 8 bases, the J end by 5 bases, with 3 bases between. Germline-derived CDR1 and CDR2 are MNHEY and SMNVEV (reference sequence). This CDR3 comprises 10 residues. The CDR3 nucleotides read TGTGCCAGCGGTACCGGGGAGCTGTTTTTT. Protein: CASGTGELFF.

The chain carries TRBV2 and TRBJ2-5, with TRBD1 matching 9 bases. Trimming took 5 bases from V and 4 from J; bases not matched to a gene: 5. Germline lookup yields CDR1 SNHLY and CDR2 FYNNEI. The CDR3 runs 14 residues. Here the CDR3 DNA reads TGTGCCAGCAGTAAGACAGGGGGGCGAGAGACCCAGTACTTC. It specifies CASSKTGGRETQYF.

The V call is TRBV6-4, the J call TRBJ1-2, with 7 bases identical to TRBD1. V lost 3 bases and J lost 8; bases outside the gene matches: 9. CDR1 is MRHNA and CDR2 is SNTAGT in the germline V gene. The CDR3 has 14 residues. Here the CDR3 reads CASSENRGFEGYTF. DNA of the CDR3: TGTGCCAGCAGTGAGAACAGGGGTTTCGAGGGCTACACCTTC.

CDR3 protein: CASSQAREGRNSPLHF. The CDR3 DNA is TGCGCCAGCAGCCAAGCACGCGAGGGGCGGAATTCACCCCTCCACTTT. The rearrangement links TRBV4-1 to TRBJ1-6, with a tentative D call TRBD1 (5 bases). Germline V CDR1 and CDR2: MGHRA, YSYEKL. The CDR3 spans 16 residues. Trimming pared 1 base from V and 7 bases from J, leaving 14 bases between.

This clone has just one count. The V gene is TRBV7-2, the J gene TRBJ2-3; D may be TRBD2 (6 bases). V lost 1 base to trimming and J lost 4 bases, with 18 bases between them. In germline, CDR1 is SGHTA, CDR2 FQGNSA. There are 17 residues in the CDR3. The CDR3 spells CASSLGAGSRVSDTQYF. CDR3 DNA: TGTGCCAGCAGCTTAGGGGCGGGATCGAGGGTTTCAGATACGCAGTATTTT.

V and J are TRBV7-2 and TRBJ2-3; D is unclear. V shed 1 base and J shed 5 bases, with 4 bases lying between them. There are 12 residues in the CDR3. Germline assignment: CDR1 SGHTA and CDR2 FQGNSA. The chain's CDR3 is CASSLDGDTQYF. In DNA, the CDR3 is TGTGCCAGCAGCTTAGACGGAGATACGCAGTATTTT.

CDR3 DNA: TGTGCCAGCAGCCAGTACCAGGGGAACTATGGCTACACCTTC. Its translation is CASSQYQGNYGYTF. The V and J genes are TRBV5-4 and TRBJ1-2, with a possible D match to TRBD1 (6 bases). The CDR3 extends over 14 amino acids. The germline gives CDR1 SGHNT, CDR2 YYREEE (reference sequence). V lost 4 bases, J lost 2 bases, and 12 bases lay in between.

The J gene is TRBJ2-1, the V gene TRBV7-8, with 16 bases aligning to TRBD2. Per germline, CDR1 SGHVS and CDR2 FQNEAQ. Unmatched junction bases numbered 8, after V lost 5 bases and J lost 10 bases. The CDR3 has 16 amino acids. The CDR3 here is CASSSPGTSGGVEQFF. The CDR3 nucleotides read TGTGCCAGCAGCAGCCCCGGGACTAGCGGGGGGGTAGAGCAGTTCTTC.

This chain uses TRBV5-1 with TRBJ1-6; 10 nucleotides agree with TRBD1. J was trimmed by 0 bases and V by 0 bases; bases with no gene match: 3. Looked up from germline, CDR1 is SGHRS and CDR2 is YFSETQ. This CDR3 is built from 18 residues. The CDR3 DNA reads TGCGCCAGCAGCTTGGGGGACAGGGGTCACTCCTATAATTCACCCCTCCACTTT. It translates to CASSLGDRGHSYNSPLHF.

The chain has TRBV7-2 and TRBJ1-1; no clear D gene. Trimming stripped 1 base from V and 10 bases from J, with 13 bases between. Germline V gives CDR1 SGHTA, CDR2 FQGNSA. The CDR3 loop spans 13 amino acids. CDR3 sequence: CASSLGGEVGAFF. CDR3 in DNA: TGTGCCAGCAGCTTAGGTGGCGAGGTCGGAGCTTTCTTT.

This chain joins TRBV2 and TRBJ1-2; the D gene is possibly TRBD1 (6 bases). V was shortened by 3 bases and J by 5 bases, with 13 bases between the two germline ends. Germline V CDR1 and CDR2: SNHLY, FYNNEI. CDR3 length: 14 residues. The CDR3 DNA is TGTGCCAGCAGTGAGAAATTCCAGGGGTATGGCTACACCTTC. This translates into CASSEKFQGYGYTF.

The chain's CDR3 is CASRQPGQGDEQYF. CDR3 nucleotides: TGTGCCAGCAGACAACCGGGACAGGGGGACGAGCAGTACTTC. This chain uses TRBV6-6 with TRBJ2-7, with 11 bases that match TRBD1. The CDR3 has 14 amino acids. CDR1 MNHNY and CDR2 SVGAGI come from the germline V gene (reference sequence). Unmatched junction bases numbered 6, after V lost 6 bases and J lost 5 bases.

This clone was counted a single time. The CDR3 coding sequence is TGTGCCAGCAGCTTAATGGGGACAGACACAGATACGCAGTATTTT. This gives the protein CASSLMGTDTDTQYF. The chain carries TRBV7-2 and TRBJ2-3, with 7 bases fitting TRBD1. The CDR3 spans 15 residues. The trim removed 2 bases at V and 2 bases at J, leaving 4 bases unmatched. Germline V gene data show CDR1 as SGHTA and CDR2 as FQGNSA.

This clone was counted a single time. V usage is TRBV6-1 and J usage is TRBJ2-7; D is unresolved. This CDR3 is 13 amino acids long. Trimming shortened V by 8 bases and J by 6 bases, and 17 bases separated the two germline ends. Germline-derived CDR1 and CDR2 are MNHNS and SASEGT. The CDR3 here is CASGRAPDGEQYF. The CDR3 bases are TGTGCCAGCGGTCGGGCCCCGGACGGCGAGCAGTACTTC.

The V and J genes are TRBV5-5 and TRBJ1-2; D is uncertain. Germline V CDR1 and CDR2: SGHKS, YYEKEE (reference sequence). The CDR3 is 16 amino acids. V was trimmed by 4 bases and J by 3 bases, leaving 19 bases between them. For the CDR3, the DNA is TGTGCCAGCAGCCCTTCAGTTAACCGGAAGTACTATGGCTACACCTTC. Residues: CASSPSVNRKYYGYTF.

V and J are TRBV11-2 and TRBJ2-7, with 9 nucleotides matching TRBD1. From germline, CDR1 is SGHAT and CDR2 FQNNGV. With 5 bases clipped from V and 0 bases from J, the junction kept 5 bases outside the gene matches. The CDR3 runs to 15 residues. The CDR3 bases are TGTGCCAGCAGCGACGGACAGGGGAGCTCCTACGAGCAGTACTTC. Amino acid sequence: CASSDGQGSSYEQYF.

The V call is TRBV27, the J call TRBJ1-2, with 12 bases matching TRBD1. Germline V gene lookup returns CDR1 MNHEY and CDR2 SMNVEV (reference sequence). The CDR3 is 15 amino acids. The V gene end was trimmed by 4 bases and the J gene end by 5 bases; junction bases not matched to a gene: 5. CDR3 in DNA: TGTGCCAGCAGTTCTGGGACAGGGGGCCTATATGGCTACACCTTC. This codes for CASSSGTGGLYGYTF.

The chain is built from TRBV5-1 and TRBJ2-7, with TRBD1 as a possible D gene (8 bases). Germline values: CDR1 SGHRS, CDR2 YFSETQ. V lost 4 bases and J 1 base, leaving 15 bases between the germline ends. This CDR3 comprises 15 residues. The CDR3 loop is CASSRGQGGSYEQYF. Written as DNA, the CDR3 is TGCGCCAGCAGCAGAGGACAGGGAGGGTCCTACGAGCAGTACTTC. Looking up the rest from reference TRBV5-1 and TRBJ2-7 gives the full variable domain: KAGVTQTPRYLIKTRGQQVTLSCSPISGHRSVSWYQQTPGQGLQFLFEYFSETQRNKGNFPGRFSGRQFSNSRSEMNVSTLELGDSALYLCASSRGQGGSYEQYFGPGTRLTVT.

The CDR3 DNA sequence: TGTGCCAGCAGCCCTCGGAGGGCGAACACTGAAGCTTTCTTT. This translates into CASSPRRANTEAFF. The chain employs TRBV7-2 and TRBJ1-1; no definite D call. Germline-derived CDR1 and CDR2 are SGHTA and FQGNSA. The CDR3 contains 14 residues. V was clipped by 5 bases and J by 1 base, with 11 bases between them.

The sample holds a few counts of this clone. V is TRBV10-3 and J is TRBJ1-2; TRBD1 matches 11 bases. The J segment lost 8 bases and the V segment lost 8 bases, leaving 4 bases of the junction unmatched. This CDR3 region has 12 residues. Germline V gives CDR1 ENHRY, CDR2 SYGVKD. CDR3 nucleotide sequence: TGTGCCATCGGAGGGACAGGGGGAGGCTACACCTTC. This encodes CAIGGTGGGYTF.

This clone is classed as medium-sized. The CDR3, as DNA: TGTGCCAGCAGAGATTACCTCGGAGATCAGCCCCAGCATTTT. This codes for CASRDYLGDQPQHF. The chain employs TRBV6-1 and TRBJ1-5; D remains ambiguous. This CDR3 region has 14 residues. V was pared by 6 bases and J by 5 bases, with 14 bases between. The germline V gene encodes CDR1 MNHNS and CDR2 SASEGT.

This sequence joins TRBV7-8 and TRBJ2-7; D gene unclear. This CDR3 region has 14 residues. CDR1 is SGHVS, CDR2 FQNEAQ, per germline. Trimming left V 10 bases short and J 2 bases short, with 18 bases between. The CDR3 reads CATSPGRLTYEQYF. CDR3 coding DNA: TGTGCCACCTCGCCCGGACGGCTGACCTACGAGCAGTACTTC.